This T cell receptor beta chain is drawn from a study of T cells in localized non-small cell lung cancer. Broader study findings: Longer overall survival accompanied higher blood T cell density.

Some clones are missing from TCRdb's copy, which holds only in-frame ones; the method was immunoSEQ multiplex PCR. Among approximately 3,600 clones, about 20% were seen once, and the ten largest hold less than 6%. Trimming stripped 1 base from V and 0 bases from J, with 13 bases between. Per the germline V gene, CDR1 is SGHNT and CDR2 is YENEEA. This CDR3 contains 16 residues. This clone was counted between two and nine times. Antigen: not known. This material consisted of lung tumor tissue, taken before any cancer treatment. The genes are TRBV11-3 and TRBJ2-7; no clear D gene. The clonotype comes from a female donor at least 60 years old with stage II lung adenocarcinoma. The DNA for the CDR3 is TGTGCCAGCAGCTTAGGACTTCCCAGATCCTCCTACGAGCAGTACTTC. As protein: CASSLGLPRSSYEQYF.